The sequence of this T cell receptor (beta chain) was determined in a study of CD8+CD57+ T cells in acquired aplastic anemia. In the study overall: Mean DNA quantity obtained from sorted CD4+ and CD8+ cells was around 2.9 ug. Whole-study findings and limits: Found in both controls and patients were twenty-nine CD8+ CDR3 sequences.

This CDR3 is 15 amino acids long. Germline CDR1 and CDR2: SNHLY and FYNNEI. J gave up 5 bases and V 6 bases, and 11 bases lay outside the gene matches. On this clonotype: As yet, its antigen is unknown.

The sequenced patients had an expansion of CD8+CD57+ cells seen by flow cytometry. All participating patients were living with severe acquired aplastic anemia. Patients had not yet gotten any therapy when their blood was taken for sampling. The template used for profiling TCR beta VDJ and CDR3 was genomic DNA. TCRdb redid the calling of the reads with MiXCR, one entry per CDR3 protein. The repertoire consists of some 98,000 distinct CDR3 sequences, with 55% to 80% occurring once and the leading ten covering less than 75%. The clonotype comes from a human donor with aplastic anemia. Sequences were obtained from sorted CD4+, CD8+, or CD8+CD57+ T cells (not recorded which) from PBMCs. This chain connects TRBV2 to TRBJ2-7, with TRBD1 identical over 9 bases. The CDR3 region has the DNA TGTGCCAGCAGCTTAGCCGGGACAGGGCTCCACGAGCAGTACTTC. This sequence encodes CASSLAGTGLHEQYF. Together with reference TRBV2 and TRBJ2-7, the CDR3 gives the full variable domain: EPEVTQTPSHQVTQMGQEVILRCVPISNHLYFYWYRQILGQKVEFLVSFYNNEISEKSEIFDDQFSVERPDGSNFTLKIRSTKLEDSAMYFCASSLAGTGLHEQYFGPGTRLTVT.